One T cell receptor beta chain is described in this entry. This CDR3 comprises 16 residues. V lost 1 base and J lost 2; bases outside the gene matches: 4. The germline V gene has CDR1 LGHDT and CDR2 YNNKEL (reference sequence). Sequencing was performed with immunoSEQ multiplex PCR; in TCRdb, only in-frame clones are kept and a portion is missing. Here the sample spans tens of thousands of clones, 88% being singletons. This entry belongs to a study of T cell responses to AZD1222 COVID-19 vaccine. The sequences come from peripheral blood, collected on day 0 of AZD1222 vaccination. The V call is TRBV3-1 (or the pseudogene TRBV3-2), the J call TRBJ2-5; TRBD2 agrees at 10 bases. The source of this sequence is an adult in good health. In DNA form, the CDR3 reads TGTGCCAGCAGCCAAGTTTCGACTAGCGGGCAAGAGACCCAGTACTTC. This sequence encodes CASSQVSTSGQETQYF.